A single T cell receptor beta chain is shown here with its context. The data derive from a study of blood T cells in healthy people across ages. A second PCR, run for roughly 7 to 11 cycles, used a sample-barcoded 5' primer plus a J-beta primer mix. MiXCR, run by TCRdb on the 5' RACE reads, gives a single entry per CDR3 protein. Here the sample spans some 370,000 distinct CDR3 sequences, 45% to 60% being singletons. Per individual sample, total RNA of at least 6 micrograms was extracted. The CDR3 totals 14 residues. Germline loops: CDR1 ENHRY, CDR2 SYGVKD. The J segment lost 5 bases and the V segment lost 3 bases, leaving 0 bases of the junction unmatched.

The origin of this receptor is a man in his sixties in good health. This chain links TRBV10-3 with TRBJ2-1, with 11 bases identical to TRBD2. Material for sequencing was blood. The CDR3 spells CAISELAGDNEQFF. In DNA, the CDR3 is TGTGCCATCAGTGAACTAGCGGGAGACAATGAGCAGTTCTTC.